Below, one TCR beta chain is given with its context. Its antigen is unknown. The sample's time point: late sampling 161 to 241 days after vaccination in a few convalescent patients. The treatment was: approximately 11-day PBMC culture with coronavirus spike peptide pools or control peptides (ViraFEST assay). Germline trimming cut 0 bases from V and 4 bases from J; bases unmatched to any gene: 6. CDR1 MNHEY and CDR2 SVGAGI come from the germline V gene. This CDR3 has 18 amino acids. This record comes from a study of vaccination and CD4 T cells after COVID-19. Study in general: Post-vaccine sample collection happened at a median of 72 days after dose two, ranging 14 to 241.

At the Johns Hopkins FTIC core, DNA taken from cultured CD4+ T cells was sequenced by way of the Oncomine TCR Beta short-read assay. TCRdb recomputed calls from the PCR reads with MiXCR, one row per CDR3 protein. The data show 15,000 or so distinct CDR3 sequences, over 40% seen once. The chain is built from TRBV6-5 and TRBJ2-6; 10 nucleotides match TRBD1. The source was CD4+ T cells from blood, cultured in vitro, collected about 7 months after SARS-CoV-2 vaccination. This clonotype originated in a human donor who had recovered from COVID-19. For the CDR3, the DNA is TGTGCCAGCAGTTACTCGATGGGACAGGGGAGAGGGGCCAACGTCCTGACTTTC. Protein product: CASSYSMGQGRGANVLTF.